Listed here are 12 T cell receptor beta chains from one sample, sequenced in a study of blood T cell repertoires in COVID-19. Here immunoSEQ multiplex PCR was the method, and the copy in TCRdb shows in-frame clones only, minus some. The sample includes about 400,000 clones, around nine tenths seen only once; the top ten take around 9.3%. Sequencing was performed on PBMCs or T cells enriched from blood (not recorded which). Receptors were obtained from a woman aged 50 to 60 who had recovered from COVID-19.

The rearrangement joins TRBV7-9 to TRBJ1-4; D ambiguous. CDR3 length: 16 amino acids. Germline lookup yields CDR1 SEHNR and CDR2 FQNEAQ (reference sequence). With 3 bases removed from V and 7 bases from J, the gap between germline ends came to 18 bases. This chain's CDR3 is CASSFLVAGAGEKLFF. In DNA form, the CDR3 reads TGTGCCAGCAGCTTCTTGGTGGCAGGCGCGGGTGAAAAACTGTTTTTT.

The chain recombines TRBV7-2 with TRBJ1-2; 9 positions agree with TRBD1. V lost 5 bases and J lost 7; bases outside the gene matches: 11. This CDR3 has 15 residues. Germline-derived CDR1 and CDR2 are SGHTA and FQGNSA. This chain's CDR3 is CASSGPGQGPFGYTF. In DNA form, the CDR3 reads TGTGCCAGCAGCGGGCCGGGACAGGGTCCCTTTGGCTACACCTTC.

The chain links TRBV2 to TRBJ1-5; D unclear. Germline values: CDR1 SNHLY, CDR2 FYNNEI. V gave up 1 base and J gave up 6 bases, with 13 bases separating them. The CDR3 covers 15 residues. The CDR3 region has the DNA TGTGCCAGCAGTGAAGGGCCGGGCGGGATTCAGCCCCAGCATTTT. Amino acid sequence: CASSEGPGGIQPQHF.

This chain uses TRBV7-9 with TRBJ2-3, with 9 bases matching TRBD2. CDR3 length: 16 amino acids. Germline CDR1 and CDR2: SEHNR and FQNEAQ (reference sequence). With 1 base clipped from V and 2 bases from J, the junction kept 4 bases outside the gene matches. The CDR3 sequence is CASSLVGGGATDTQYF. CDR3 bases: TGTGCCAGCAGCTTAGTTGGCGGGGGGGCCACAGATACGCAGTATTTT.

V is TRBV4-1 and J is TRBJ2-1, with 8 bases identical to TRBD2. Trimming at V came to 3 bases and at J to 1 base, leaving 8 bases not matched to a gene. The germline V gene has CDR1 MGHRA and CDR2 YSYEKL. This CDR3 has 17 amino acids. CDR3 region: CASSHSPGGASYNEQFF. In DNA form, the CDR3 reads TGCGCCAGCAGCCATTCCCCCGGGGGGGCGTCCTACAATGAGCAGTTCTTC.

The genes are TRBV3-1 (or the pseudogene TRBV3-2) and TRBJ2-3, with TRBD2 matching over 9 bases. The V and J ends lost 6 bases and 6 bases, in that order; junction bases with no gene match: 4. The CDR3 loop spans 13 amino acids. Germline values: CDR1 LGHDT, CDR2 YNNKEL (reference sequence). CDR3 residues: CASRGTSRDTQYF. CDR3 nucleotides: TGTGCCAGCAGAGGGACTAGCCGCGATACGCAGTATTTT.

This clone was picked up a small number of times. The genes are TRBV7-9 and TRBJ1-2; D ambiguous. This CDR3 is built from 16 residues. CDR1 SEHNR and CDR2 FQNEAQ come from the germline V gene (reference sequence). Trimming cost V 3 bases and J 2 bases, with 16 bases left between them. CDR3 residues: CASSLVEGRGNYGYTF. CDR3 nucleotide sequence: TGTGCCAGCAGCTTGGTGGAAGGACGGGGAAACTATGGCTACACCTTC.

V gene TRBV6-5 combines with J gene TRBJ2-6, with 8 nucleotides matching TRBD1. V shed 5 bases, J shed 3 bases, and the junction held 3 bases outside the gene matches. The CDR3 contains 15 residues. Germline CDR1 and CDR2: MNHEY and SVGAGI. The CDR3 DNA sequence: TGTGCCAGCAGTCAGGGGGCGGGTGGGGCCAACGTCCTGACTTTC. The encoded protein is CASSQGAGGANVLTF.

The CDR3 sequence: CASSLGQGAEAFF. In DNA form, the CDR3 reads TGCGCCAGCAGCTTGGGACAGGGTGCTGAAGCTTTCTTT. The chain employs TRBV5-1 and TRBJ1-1; 7 positions match TRBD1. V lost 0 bases and J lost 6; bases outside the gene matches: 2. This CDR3 spans 13 amino acids. CDR1 is SGHRS, CDR2 YFSETQ, per germline.

V and J are TRBV3-1 (or the pseudogene TRBV3-2) and TRBJ2-7, with 7 bases aligning to TRBD1. Per the germline V gene, CDR1 is LGHDT and CDR2 is YNNKEL (reference sequence). This CDR3 contains 15 residues. V lost 4 bases, J lost 5 bases, and 11 bases stayed unmatched. The CDR3 here is CASSLQQGLADEQYF. The CDR3 nucleotides are TGTGCCAGCAGCCTACAACAGGGGTTGGCGGACGAGCAGTACTTC.

The sample holds one count of this clone. V gene TRBV5-8 combines with J gene TRBJ2-1; 7 positions agree with TRBD2. Germline CDR1 reads SGHTS; CDR2 reads YDEGEE. Trimming took 0 bases from V and 8 from J; bases not matched to a gene: 2. The CDR3 loop spans 13 amino acids. CDR3 in amino acids: CASSLVAGDEQFF. CDR3 DNA: TGTGCCAGCAGCTTGGTGGCGGGGGATGAGCAGTTCTTC.

The V call is TRBV7-9, the J call TRBJ2-1, with 9 bases that match TRBD2. CDR3 length: 16 residues. V lost 3 bases and J lost 8; bases outside the gene matches: 11. Germline values: CDR1 SEHNR, CDR2 FQNEAQ (reference sequence). CDR3 region: CASSLSGGSPQDEQFF. The DNA of the CDR3 is TGTGCCAGCAGCTTGAGCGGGGGGTCCCCTCAGGATGAGCAGTTCTTC.